This T cell receptor (beta chain) came from a study of blood T cell repertoires in COVID-19. At the level of the study: Acute-phase and convalescent COVID-19 samples originated in the United States, Italy and Spain. Nucleic acid was either cDNA or gDNA, and it came from T cells, B-cell-depleted T cells, or PBMCs.

In the original workflow: Estimation of nucleated cell counts was performed using reference gene primer amplification. Sequencing used immunoSEQ multiplex PCR; TCRdb keeps in-frame clones, though not all of them. The DNA gave D and trimming, while V, J and clone size come from that table. Of a few hundred thousand clones in the sample, more than 65% were seen once. This clone was seen a few times. Patients in Seattle were enrolled during active infection, then followed longitudinally. The clonotype was recovered from a person aged 65 to 79 with COVID-19, enrolled during active disease. Sample: peripheral blood.

CDR3 sequence reads: CASSPGGGIRNQPQHF. DNA for the CDR3: TGTGCCAGCAGTCCCGGGGGAGGCATACGCAATCAGCCCCAGCATTTT. The gene calls are TRBV28 and TRBJ1-5, with D possibly TRBD1 on 5 matching bases. Trimming pared 5 bases from V and 2 bases from J, leaving 16 bases between. Germline lookup yields CDR1 MDHEN and CDR2 SYDVKM. The CDR3 loop spans 16 amino acids.